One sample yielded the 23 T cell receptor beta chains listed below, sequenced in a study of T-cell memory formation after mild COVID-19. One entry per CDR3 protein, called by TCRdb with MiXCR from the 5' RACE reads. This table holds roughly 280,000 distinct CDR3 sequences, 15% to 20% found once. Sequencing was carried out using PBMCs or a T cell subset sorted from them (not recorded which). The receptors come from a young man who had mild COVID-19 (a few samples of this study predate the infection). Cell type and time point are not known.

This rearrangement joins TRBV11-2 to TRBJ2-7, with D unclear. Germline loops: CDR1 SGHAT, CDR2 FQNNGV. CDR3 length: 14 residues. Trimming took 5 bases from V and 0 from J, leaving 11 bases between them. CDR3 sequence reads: CASSPGFSSYEQYF. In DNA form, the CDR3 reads TGTGCCAGCAGCCCTGGCTTTAGCTCCTACGAGCAGTACTTC. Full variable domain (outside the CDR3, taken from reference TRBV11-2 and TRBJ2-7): EAGVAQSPRYKIIEKRQSVAFWCNPISGHATLYWYQQILGQGPKLLIQFQNNGVVDDSQLPKDRFSAERLKGVDSTLKIQPAKLEDSAVYLCASSPGFSSYEQYFGPGTRLTVT.

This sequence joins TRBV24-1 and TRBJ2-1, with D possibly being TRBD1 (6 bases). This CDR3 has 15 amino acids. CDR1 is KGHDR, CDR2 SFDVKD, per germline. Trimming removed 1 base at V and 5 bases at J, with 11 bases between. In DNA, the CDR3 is TGTGCCACCAGTGATTTAGAACAGGGTAACAATGAGCAGTTCTTC. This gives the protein CATSDLEQGNNEQFF.

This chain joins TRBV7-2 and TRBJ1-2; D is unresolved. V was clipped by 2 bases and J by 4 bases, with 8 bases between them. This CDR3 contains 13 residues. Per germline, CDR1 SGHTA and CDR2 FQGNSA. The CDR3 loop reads CASSLRRFYGYTF. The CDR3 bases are TGTGCCAGCAGCTTACGCAGGTTCTATGGCTACACCTTC.

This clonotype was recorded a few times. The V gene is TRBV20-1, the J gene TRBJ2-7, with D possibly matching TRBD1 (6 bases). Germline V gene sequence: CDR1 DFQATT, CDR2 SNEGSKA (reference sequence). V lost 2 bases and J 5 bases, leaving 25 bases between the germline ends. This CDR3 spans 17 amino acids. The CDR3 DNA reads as TGCAGTGCTAGACCAGGGTCCTCACAGGGTCATTTCCACGAGCAGTACGTC. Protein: CSARPGSSQGHFHEQYV.

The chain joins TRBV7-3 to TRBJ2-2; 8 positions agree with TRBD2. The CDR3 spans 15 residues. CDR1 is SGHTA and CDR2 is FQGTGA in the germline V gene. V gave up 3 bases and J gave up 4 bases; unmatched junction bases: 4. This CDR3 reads CASSFTGGLTGELFF. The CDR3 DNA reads TGTGCCAGCAGCTTCACGGGGGGGCTCACCGGGGAGCTGTTTTTT.

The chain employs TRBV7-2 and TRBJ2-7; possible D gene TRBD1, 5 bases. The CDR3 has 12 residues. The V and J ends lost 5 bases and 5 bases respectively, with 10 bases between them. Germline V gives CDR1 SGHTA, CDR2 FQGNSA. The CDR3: CASSHRYDEQYF. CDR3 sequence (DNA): TGTGCCAGCAGCCACAGGTACGACGAGCAGTACTTC. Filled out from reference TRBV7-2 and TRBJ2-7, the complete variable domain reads GAGVSQSPSNKVTEKGKDVELRCDPISGHTALYWYRQSLGQGLEFLIYFQGNSAPDKSGLPSDRFSAERTGGSVSTLTIQRTQQEDSAVYLCASSHRYDEQYFGPGTRLTVT.

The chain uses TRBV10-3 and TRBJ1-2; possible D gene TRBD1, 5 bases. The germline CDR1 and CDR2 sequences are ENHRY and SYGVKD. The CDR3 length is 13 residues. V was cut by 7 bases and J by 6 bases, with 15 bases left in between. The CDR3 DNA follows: TGTGCCATCACCGCGGGGGACTCACATGGCTACACCTTC. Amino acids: CAITAGDSHGYTF.

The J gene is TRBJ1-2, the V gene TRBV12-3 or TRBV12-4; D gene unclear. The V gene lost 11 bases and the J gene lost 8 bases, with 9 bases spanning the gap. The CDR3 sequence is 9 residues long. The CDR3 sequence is CAPLAGYTF. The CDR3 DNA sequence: TGTGCCCCGCTCGCCGGCTACACCTTC.

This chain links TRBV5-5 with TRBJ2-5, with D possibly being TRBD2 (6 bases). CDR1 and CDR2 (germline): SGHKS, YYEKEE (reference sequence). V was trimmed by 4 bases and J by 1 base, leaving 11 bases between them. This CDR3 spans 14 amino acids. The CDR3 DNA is TGTGCCAGCAGCGTTGGGACTTTCCAAGAGACCCAGTACTTC. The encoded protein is CASSVGTFQETQYF.

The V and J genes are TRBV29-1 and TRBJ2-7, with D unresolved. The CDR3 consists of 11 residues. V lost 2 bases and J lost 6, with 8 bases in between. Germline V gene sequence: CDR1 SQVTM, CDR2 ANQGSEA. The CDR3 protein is CSVESGVEQYV. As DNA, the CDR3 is TGCAGCGTTGAATCTGGGGTCGAGCAGTACGTC.

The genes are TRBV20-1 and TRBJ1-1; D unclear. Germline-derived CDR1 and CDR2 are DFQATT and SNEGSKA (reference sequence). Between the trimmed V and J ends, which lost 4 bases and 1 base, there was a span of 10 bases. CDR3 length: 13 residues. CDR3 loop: CSATPDPNTEAFF. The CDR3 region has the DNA TGCAGTGCTACACCGGACCCGAACACTGAAGCTTTCTTT.

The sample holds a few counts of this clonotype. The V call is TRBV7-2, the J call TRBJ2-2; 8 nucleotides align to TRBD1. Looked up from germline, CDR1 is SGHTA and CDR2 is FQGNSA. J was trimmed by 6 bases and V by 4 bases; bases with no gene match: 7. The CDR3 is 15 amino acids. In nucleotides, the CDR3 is TGTGCCAGCAGCTCCGTGGACAGGGTGGCCGGGGAGCTGTTTTTT. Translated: CASSSVDRVAGELFF. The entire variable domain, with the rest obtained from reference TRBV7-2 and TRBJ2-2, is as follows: GAGVSQSPSNKVTEKGKDVELRCDPISGHTALYWYRQSLGQGLEFLIYFQGNSAPDKSGLPSDRFSAERTGGSVSTLTIQRTQQEDSAVYLCASSSVDRVAGELFFGEGSRLTVL.

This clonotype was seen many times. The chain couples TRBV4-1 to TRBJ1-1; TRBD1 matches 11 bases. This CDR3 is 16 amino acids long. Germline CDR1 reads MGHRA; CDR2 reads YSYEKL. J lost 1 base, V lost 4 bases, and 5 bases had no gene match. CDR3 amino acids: CASSLGTGGENTEAFF. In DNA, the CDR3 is TGCGCCAGCAGCCTCGGGACAGGGGGGGAGAACACTGAAGCTTTCTTT.

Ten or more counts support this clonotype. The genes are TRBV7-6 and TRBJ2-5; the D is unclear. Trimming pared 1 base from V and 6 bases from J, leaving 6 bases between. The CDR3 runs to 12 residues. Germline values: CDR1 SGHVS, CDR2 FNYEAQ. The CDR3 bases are TGTGCCAGCAGCTTAGGAGGAAAGACCCAGTACTTC. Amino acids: CASSLGGKTQYF. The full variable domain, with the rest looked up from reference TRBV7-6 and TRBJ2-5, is GAGVSQSPRYKVTKRGQDVALRCDPISGHVSLYWYRQALGQGPEFLTYFNYEAQQDKSGLPNDRFSAERPEGSISTLTIQRTEQRDSAMYRCASSLGGKTQYFGPGTRLLVL.

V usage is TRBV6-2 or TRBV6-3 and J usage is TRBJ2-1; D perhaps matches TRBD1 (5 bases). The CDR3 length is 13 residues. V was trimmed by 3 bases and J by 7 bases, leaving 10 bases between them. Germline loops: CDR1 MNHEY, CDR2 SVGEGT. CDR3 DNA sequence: TGTGCCAGCAGTTATTCAGGGTGGAATGAGCAGTTCTTC. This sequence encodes CASSYSGWNEQFF.

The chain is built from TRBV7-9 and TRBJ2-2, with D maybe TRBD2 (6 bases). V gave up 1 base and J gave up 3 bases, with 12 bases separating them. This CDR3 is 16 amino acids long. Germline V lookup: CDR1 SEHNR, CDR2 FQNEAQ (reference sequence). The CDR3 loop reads CASSLESGGDTGELFF. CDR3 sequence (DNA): TGTGCCAGCAGCTTAGAGTCCGGAGGGGACACCGGGGAGCTGTTTTTT.

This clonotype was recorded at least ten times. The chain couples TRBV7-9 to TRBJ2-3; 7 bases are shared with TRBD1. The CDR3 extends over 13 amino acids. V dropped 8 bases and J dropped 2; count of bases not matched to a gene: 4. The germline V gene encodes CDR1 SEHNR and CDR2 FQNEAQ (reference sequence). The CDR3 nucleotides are TGTGCCAGCCTACAGGGGCCCACAGATACGCAGTATTTT. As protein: CASLQGPTDTQYF.

CDR3 bases: TGTGCCAGCAGCATGACAGATAATCAGCCCCAGCATTTT. Its translation is CASSMTDNQPQHF. The chain employs TRBV7-9 and TRBJ1-5, with D possibly TRBD1 on 5 matching bases. Germline CDR1 SEHNR, CDR2 FQNEAQ (reference sequence). This CDR3 is built from 13 residues. V lost 5 bases and J 4 bases, leaving 9 bases between the germline ends. The whole variable domain, filled in from reference TRBV7-9 and TRBJ1-5, reads DTGVSQNPRHKITKRGQNVTFRCDPISEHNRLYWYRQTLGQGPEFLTYFQNEAQLEKSRLLSDRFSAERPKGSFSTLEIQRTEQGDSAMYLCASSMTDNQPQHFGDGTRLSIL.

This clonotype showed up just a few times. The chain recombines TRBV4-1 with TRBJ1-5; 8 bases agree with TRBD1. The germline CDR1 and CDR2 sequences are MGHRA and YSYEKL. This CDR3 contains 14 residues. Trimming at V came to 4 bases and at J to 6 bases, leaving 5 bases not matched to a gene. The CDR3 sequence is CASSLDRGRQPQHF. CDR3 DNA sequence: TGCGCCAGCAGCCTCGACAGGGGACGTCAGCCCCAGCATTTT.

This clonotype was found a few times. CDR3 sequence reads: CATSDWGNTEAFF. The CDR3 DNA is TGTGCCACCAGTGATTGGGGGAACACTGAAGCTTTCTTT. This rearrangement joins TRBV24-1 to TRBJ1-1; D is undetermined. V lost 2 bases and J lost 1, with 4 bases in between. CDR3 length: 13 residues. Germline assignment: CDR1 KGHDR and CDR2 SFDVKD.

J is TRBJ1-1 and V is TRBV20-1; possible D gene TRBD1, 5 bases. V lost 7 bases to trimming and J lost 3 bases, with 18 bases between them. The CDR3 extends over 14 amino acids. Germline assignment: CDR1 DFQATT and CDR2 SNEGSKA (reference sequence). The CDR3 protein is CSVKGKGEYTEAFF. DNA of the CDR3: TGCAGTGTTAAGGGGAAGGGAGAATACACTGAAGCTTTCTTT.

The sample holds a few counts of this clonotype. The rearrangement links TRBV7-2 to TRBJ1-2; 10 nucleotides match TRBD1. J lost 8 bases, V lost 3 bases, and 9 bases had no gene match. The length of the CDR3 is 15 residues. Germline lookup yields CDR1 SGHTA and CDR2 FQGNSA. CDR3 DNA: TGTGCCAGCAGCTTGGAGCTAGACAGGGGGCACGGCTACACCTTC. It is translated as CASSLELDRGHGYTF.

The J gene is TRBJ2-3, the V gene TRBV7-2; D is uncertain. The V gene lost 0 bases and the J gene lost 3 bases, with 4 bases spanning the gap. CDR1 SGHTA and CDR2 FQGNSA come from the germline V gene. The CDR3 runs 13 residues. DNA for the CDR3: TGTGCCAGCAGCTTAGCCAAGACAGATACGCAGTATTTT. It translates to CASSLAKTDTQYF. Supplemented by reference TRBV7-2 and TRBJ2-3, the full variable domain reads GAGVSQSPSNKVTEKGKDVELRCDPISGHTALYWYRQSLGQGLEFLIYFQGNSAPDKSGLPSDRFSAERTGGSVSTLTIQRTQQEDSAVYLCASSLAKTDTQYFGPGTRLTVL.